The rows below give T cell receptor beta chains drawn from one sample of a study of PD-1 blockade in classical Hodgkin lymphoma. Profiling relied on immunoSEQ multiplex PCR, and the TCRdb table lists in-frame clones only, not all of them. There are 28,000 or so clones in the sample; approximately 68% occur only once, and roughly 3.6% lies in the top ten. The sample in question was peripheral blood mononuclear cells (PBMCs), obtained before the fourth cycle of nivolumab. The receptors come from a human donor with classical Hodgkin lymphoma. Each CDR3 is given with its conserved first and last residue. A D gene is named only where the DNA matches it firmly.

d_gene	j_gene	v_gene	CDR3aa
TRBD1	TRBJ1-5	TRBV19	CASSSWTGDQPQHF
TRBD2	TRBJ2-7	TRBV28	CASPGTSGPKEPYEQYF
TRBD1	TRBJ2-5	TRBV28	CASSSTAAPGPGQGYGETQYF
.	TRBJ1-3	TRBV11-2	CASTWGGPGNTIYF
TRBD2	TRBJ2-7	TRBV5-6	CASSLWIAGARRYEQYF
TRBD1	TRBJ1-2	TRBV18	CASSPRTGALGGYTF
TRBD2	TRBJ2-1	TRBV7-2	CASSPRVAGSNEQFF
.	TRBJ2-1	TRBV28	CALGPGDEQFF
TRBD1	TRBJ1-3	TRBV2	CASSEGRGVGNTIYF
TRBD1	TRBJ1-2	TRBV28	CASRYRGGGYTF
TRBD1	TRBJ1-1	TRBV6-1	CASSIRTGDTEAFF
.	TRBJ2-7	TRBV2	CASSEAMMGRAYEQYF
TRBD1	TRBJ2-1	TRBV9	CASSTHRGRNDEQFF
.	TRBJ2-7	TRBV5-1	CASSFDRDSYEQYF
.	TRBJ1-5	TRBV28	CASRTDPNQPQHF
TRBD1	TRBJ1-1	TRBV10-1	CASGTGVDTEAFF
.	TRBJ1-3	TRBV5-1	CASSTGDSGNTIYF
.	TRBJ2-1	TRBV2	CASHLGSSYNEQFF
.	TRBJ1-2	TRBV7-2	CASSLPPRNYGYTF
.	TRBJ2-1	TRBV7-8	CASSFLGAGSYNEQFF
.	TRBJ2-7	TRBV7-9	CASSSPSLGEQYF
.	TRBJ1-5	TRBV7-8	CASSLMNNQPQHF
TRBD2	TRBJ2-3	TRBV12-5	CASGDGLAGGLTSDTQYF
.	TRBJ1-1	TRBV19	CASSIDGVNTEAFF
TRBD1	TRBJ1-2	TRBV5-5	CASSLGDRWGYTF
TRBD1	TRBJ2-1	TRBV11-2	CASSRLRDRVRDNEQFF
.	TRBJ2-5	TRBV4-1	CASSQGEDIPTRETQYF
TRBD1	TRBJ2-3	TRBV29-1	CSVLRDRLGDTQYF
.	TRBJ1-1	TRBV7-2	CASSPSYSNTEAFF